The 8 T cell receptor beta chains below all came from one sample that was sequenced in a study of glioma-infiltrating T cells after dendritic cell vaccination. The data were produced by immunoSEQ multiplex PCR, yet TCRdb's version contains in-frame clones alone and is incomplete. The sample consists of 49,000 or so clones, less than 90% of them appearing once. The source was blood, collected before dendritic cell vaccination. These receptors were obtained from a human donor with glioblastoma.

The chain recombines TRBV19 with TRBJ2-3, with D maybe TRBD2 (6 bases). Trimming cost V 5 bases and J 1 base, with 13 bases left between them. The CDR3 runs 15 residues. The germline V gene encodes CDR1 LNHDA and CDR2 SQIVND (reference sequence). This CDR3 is CASSGDSYGTDTQYF. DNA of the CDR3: TGTGCCAGTAGTGGGGACTCGTATGGCACAGATACGCAGTATTTT.

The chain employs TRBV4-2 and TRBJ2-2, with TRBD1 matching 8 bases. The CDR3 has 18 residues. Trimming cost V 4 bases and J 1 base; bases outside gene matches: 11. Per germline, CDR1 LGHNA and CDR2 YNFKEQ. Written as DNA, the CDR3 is TGTGCCAGCAGCCTCCCTCCACCTGACAGGGGGAACACCGGGGAGCTGTTTTTT. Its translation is CASSLPPPDRGNTGELFF.

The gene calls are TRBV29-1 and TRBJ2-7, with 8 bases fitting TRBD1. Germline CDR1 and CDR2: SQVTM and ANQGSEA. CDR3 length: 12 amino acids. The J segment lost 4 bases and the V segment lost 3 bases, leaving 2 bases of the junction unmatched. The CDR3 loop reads CSVDGTGYEQYF. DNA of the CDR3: TGCAGCGTTGACGGGACAGGATACGAGCAGTACTTC.

The CDR3 bases are TGTGCCAGCAGCCAAGGGACTTGGGGCTACGAGCAGTACTTC. As protein: CASSQGTWGYEQYF. The chain couples TRBV14 to TRBJ2-7; tentative D call: TRBD2 (5 bases). Trimming removed 1 base from V and 3 bases from J, with 10 bases in between. CDR1 and CDR2 from the germline V gene are SGHDN and FVKESK. This CDR3 spans 14 amino acids.

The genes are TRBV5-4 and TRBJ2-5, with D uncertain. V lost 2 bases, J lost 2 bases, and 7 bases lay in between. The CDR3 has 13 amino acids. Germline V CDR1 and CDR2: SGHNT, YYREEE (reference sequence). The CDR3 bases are TGTGCCAGCAGCTTTAGTTTACAAGAGACCCAGTACTTC. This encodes CASSFSLQETQYF.

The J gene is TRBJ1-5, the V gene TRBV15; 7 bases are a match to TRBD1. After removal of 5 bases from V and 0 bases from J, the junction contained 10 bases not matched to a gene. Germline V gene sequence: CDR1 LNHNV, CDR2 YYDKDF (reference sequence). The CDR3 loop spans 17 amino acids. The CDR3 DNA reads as TGTGCCACCAGCCCCGACAGGGCCGTCTATAGCAATCAGCCCCAGCATTTT. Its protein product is CATSPDRAVYSNQPQHF.

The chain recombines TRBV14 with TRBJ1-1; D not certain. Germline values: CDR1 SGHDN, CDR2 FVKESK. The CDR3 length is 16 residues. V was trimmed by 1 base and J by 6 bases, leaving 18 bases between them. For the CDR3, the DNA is TGTGCCAGCAGCCAAGTCCGGCCCGGGGTCGGGGCTGAAGCTTTCTTT. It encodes CASSQVRPGVGAEAFF.

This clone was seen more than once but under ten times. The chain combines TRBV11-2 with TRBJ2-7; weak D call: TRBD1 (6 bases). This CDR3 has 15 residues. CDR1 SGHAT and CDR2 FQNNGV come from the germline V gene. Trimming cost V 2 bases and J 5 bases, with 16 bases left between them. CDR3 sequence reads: CASSLIKHGGHEQYF. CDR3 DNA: TGTGCCAGCAGCTTAATCAAACATGGGGGCCACGAGCAGTACTTC.